What follows are 12 T cell receptor beta chains derived from one specimen sequenced in a study of CD8 T cells in Susac syndrome. Reverse transcription of about 0.45 to 1 ug RNA used random hexamers. TCRdb re-called the immunoSEQ multiplex PCR reads through MiXCR, storing one row per CDR3 protein. The sample includes 90,000 to 150,000 distinct CDR3 sequences, about 95% of them seen just once. The sequenced sample was CD4+ T cells from PBMCs. The receptors derive from a human donor in good health.

The chain links TRBV30 to TRBJ1-2, with 11 bases identical to TRBD1. Germline V gene sequence: CDR1 GTSNPN, CDR2 SVGIG (reference sequence). The length of the CDR3 is 13 residues. Germline trimming cut 1 base from V and 8 bases from J; bases unmatched to any gene: 3. For the CDR3, the DNA is TGTGCCTGGAGTGGGGGACAGGGGGAGGGCTACACCTTC. Its protein product is CAWSGGQGEGYTF.

The rearrangement uses TRBV29-1 and TRBJ1-5; the D is unclear. V was shortened by 4 bases and J by 7 bases, with 14 bases between the two germline ends. This CDR3 has 13 amino acids. Germline CDR1 is SQVTM and CDR2 is ANQGSEA. This CDR3 is CSVGTSREQPQHF. The DNA of the CDR3 is TGCAGCGTTGGGACCTCCCGGGAGCAGCCCCAGCATTTT.

The J gene is TRBJ1-6, the V gene TRBV9; no clear D gene. Germline CDR1 and CDR2: SGDLS and YYNGEE. The CDR3 extends over 13 amino acids. Trimming left V 2 bases short and J 10 bases short, with 10 bases between. This chain's CDR3 is CASSVQFESPLHF. Here the CDR3 DNA reads TGTGCCAGCAGCGTGCAGTTTGAGTCACCCCTCCACTTT.

The chain recombines TRBV6-2 or TRBV6-3 with TRBJ2-1, with 9 bases identical to TRBD2. There are 13 residues in the CDR3. Trimming removed 10 bases from V and 3 bases from J; junction bases left unmatched: 4. CDR1 and CDR2 from the germline V gene are MNHEY and SVGEGT. DNA of the CDR3: TGTGCCACCCAGCGGGAGGTCTACAATGAGCAGTTCTTC. This codes for CATQREVYNEQFF.

The chain carries TRBV7-9 and TRBJ2-6, with D tentatively TRBD2 (5 bases). Trimming cost V 5 bases and J 0 bases, with 11 bases left between them. This CDR3 has 16 amino acids. Per the germline V gene, CDR1 is SEHNR and CDR2 is FQNEAQ (reference sequence). The DNA for the CDR3 is TGTGCCAGCAGCCCCTGGACTTTCTCTGGGGCCAACGTCCTGACTTTC. As protein: CASSPWTFSGANVLTF.

This chain connects TRBV20-1 to TRBJ2-2; 12 positions match TRBD2. V lost 2 bases, J lost 7 bases, and 8 bases stayed unmatched. Germline V CDR1 and CDR2: DFQATT, SNEGSKA (reference sequence). The CDR3 loop spans 16 amino acids. CDR3 nucleotide sequence: TGCAGTGCTAGAAAGACTAGCGGGAGTGTTGGCGGGGAGCTGTTTTTT. Translating it yields CSARKTSGSVGGELFF.

The rearrangement joins TRBV27 to TRBJ1-2; TRBD1 matches 7 bases. Germline V gives CDR1 MNHEY, CDR2 SMNVEV (reference sequence). V trimming: 5 bases; J trimming: 4 bases; junction bases outside the gene matches: 4. The CDR3 sequence is 13 residues long. The CDR3 is CASSGTASYGYTF. In DNA form, the CDR3 reads TGTGCCAGCAGTGGGACAGCGAGCTATGGCTACACCTTC.

The chain links TRBV6-5 to TRBJ1-4, with D possibly TRBD1 on 6 matching bases. The V and J ends lost 6 bases and 3 bases respectively, with 11 bases between them. CDR1 and CDR2 from the germline V gene are MNHEY and SVGAGI. The CDR3 has 14 residues. The CDR3 bases are TGTGCCAGCAGGACCGGGACACCTAATGAAAAACTGTTTTTT. It encodes CASRTGTPNEKLFF.

The chain employs TRBV29-1 and TRBJ2-3, with TRBD1 as a possible D gene (6 bases). CDR3 length: 13 amino acids. CDR1 and CDR2 (germline): SQVTM, ANQGSEA. Trimming removed 2 bases at V and 3 bases at J, with 9 bases between. The CDR3 here is CSVESGATDTQYF. As DNA, the CDR3 is TGCAGCGTTGAATCAGGGGCGACAGATACGCAGTATTTT.

The genes are TRBV7-9 and TRBJ1-1; no firm D call. This CDR3 region has 14 residues. V was pared by 3 bases and J by 8 bases, with 16 bases between. Germline V CDR1 and CDR2: SEHNR, FQNEAQ (reference sequence). CDR3 sequence (DNA): TGTGCCAGCAGCTTTCCCCCCCAAAAACCGGAAGCTTTCTTT. It is translated as CASSFPPQKPEAFF.

J is TRBJ2-3 and V is TRBV5-1, with TRBD2 matching over 11 bases. The CDR3 has 16 residues. Germline V gives CDR1 SGHRS, CDR2 YFSETQ. V trimming: 4 bases; J trimming: 2 bases; junction bases outside the gene matches: 6. CDR3 bases: TGCGCCAGCAGCGCCGGGACTAGCGGCCTCACAGATACGCAGTATTTT. As protein: CASSAGTSGLTDTQYF.

The chain is built from TRBV15 and TRBJ2-7; 10 bases line up with TRBD1. This CDR3 comprises 15 residues. CDR1 LNHNV and CDR2 YYDKDF come from the germline V gene (reference sequence). The V gene end was trimmed by 2 bases and the J gene end by 5 bases; junction bases not matched to a gene: 6. This CDR3 reads CATSRPGQGKDEQYF. The CDR3 DNA is TGTGCCACCAGCAGACCGGGACAGGGGAAGGACGAGCAGTACTTC.